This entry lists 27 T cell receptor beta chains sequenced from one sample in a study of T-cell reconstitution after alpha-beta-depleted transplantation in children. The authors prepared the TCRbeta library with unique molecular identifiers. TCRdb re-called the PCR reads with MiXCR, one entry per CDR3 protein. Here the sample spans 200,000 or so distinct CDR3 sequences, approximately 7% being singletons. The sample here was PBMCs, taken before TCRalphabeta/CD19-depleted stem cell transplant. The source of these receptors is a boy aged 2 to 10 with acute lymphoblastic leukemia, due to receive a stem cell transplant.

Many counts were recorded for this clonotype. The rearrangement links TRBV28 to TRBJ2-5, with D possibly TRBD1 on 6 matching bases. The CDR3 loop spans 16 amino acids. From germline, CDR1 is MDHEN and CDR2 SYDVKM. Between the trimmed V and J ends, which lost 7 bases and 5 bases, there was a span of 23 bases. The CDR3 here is CASTVRGTLAVETQYF. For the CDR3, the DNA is TGTGCCAGCACCGTCCGAGGGACACTCGCCGTGGAGACCCAGTACTTC.

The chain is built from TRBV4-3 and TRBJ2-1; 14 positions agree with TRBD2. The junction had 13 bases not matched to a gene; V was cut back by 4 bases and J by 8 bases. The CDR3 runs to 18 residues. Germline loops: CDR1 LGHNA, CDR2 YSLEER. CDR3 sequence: CASSPGTSGGWFIDEQFF. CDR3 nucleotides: TGCGCCAGCAGCCCAGGGACTAGCGGGGGTTGGTTCATCGATGAGCAGTTCTTC.

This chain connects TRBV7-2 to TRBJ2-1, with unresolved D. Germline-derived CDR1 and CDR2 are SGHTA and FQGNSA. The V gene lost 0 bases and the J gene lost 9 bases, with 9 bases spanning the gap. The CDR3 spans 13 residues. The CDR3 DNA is TGTGCCAGCAGCTTAGCGCGCGCGGCTGAGCAGTTCTTC. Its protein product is CASSLARAAEQFF.

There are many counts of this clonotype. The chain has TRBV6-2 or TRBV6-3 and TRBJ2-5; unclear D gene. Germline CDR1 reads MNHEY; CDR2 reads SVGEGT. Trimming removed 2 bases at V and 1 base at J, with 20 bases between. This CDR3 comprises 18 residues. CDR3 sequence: CASSYQPVSTEFQETQYF. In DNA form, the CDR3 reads TGTGCCAGCAGTTACCAACCCGTTAGCACAGAGTTCCAAGAGACCCAGTACTTC.

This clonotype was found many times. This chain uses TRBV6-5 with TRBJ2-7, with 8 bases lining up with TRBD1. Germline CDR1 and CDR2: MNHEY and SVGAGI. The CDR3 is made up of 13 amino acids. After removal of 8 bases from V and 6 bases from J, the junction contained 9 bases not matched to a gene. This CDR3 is CASHTWTGSEQYF. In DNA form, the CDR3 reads TGTGCCAGCCACACCTGGACAGGGAGCGAGCAGTACTTC.

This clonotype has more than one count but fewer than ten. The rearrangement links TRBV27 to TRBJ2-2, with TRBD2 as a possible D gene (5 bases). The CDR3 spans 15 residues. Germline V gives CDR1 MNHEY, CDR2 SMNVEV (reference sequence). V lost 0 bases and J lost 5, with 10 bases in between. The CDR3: CASSLSVGDTGELFF. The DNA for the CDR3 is TGTGCCAGCAGTTTATCGGTCGGGGATACCGGGGAGCTGTTTTTT.

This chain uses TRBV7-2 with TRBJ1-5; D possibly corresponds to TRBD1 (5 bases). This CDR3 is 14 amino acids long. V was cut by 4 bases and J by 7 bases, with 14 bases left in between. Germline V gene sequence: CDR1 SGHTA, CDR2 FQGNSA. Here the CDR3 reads CASSSDVRAQPQHF. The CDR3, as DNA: TGTGCCAGCAGCTCAGACGTCAGGGCACAGCCCCAGCATTTT.

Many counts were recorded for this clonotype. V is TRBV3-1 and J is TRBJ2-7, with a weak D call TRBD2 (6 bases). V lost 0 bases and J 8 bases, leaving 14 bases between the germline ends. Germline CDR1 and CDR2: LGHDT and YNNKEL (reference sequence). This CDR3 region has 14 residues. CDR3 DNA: TGTGCCAGCAGCCAAGATCGGAGGGATGGGAAGCAGTACTTC. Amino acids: CASSQDRRDGKQYF.

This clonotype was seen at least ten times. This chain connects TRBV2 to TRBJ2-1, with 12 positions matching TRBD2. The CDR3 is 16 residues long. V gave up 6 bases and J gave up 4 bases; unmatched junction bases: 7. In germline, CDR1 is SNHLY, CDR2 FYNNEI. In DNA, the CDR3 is TGTGCCAGCAGCGGAGGTGGACTAGCGGGGTACAATGAGCAGTTCTTC. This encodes CASSGGGLAGYNEQFF.

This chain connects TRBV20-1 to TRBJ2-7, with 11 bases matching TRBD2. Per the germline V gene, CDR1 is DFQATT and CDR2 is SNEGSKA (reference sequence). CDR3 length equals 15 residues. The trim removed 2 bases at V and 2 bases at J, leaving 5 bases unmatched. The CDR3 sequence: CSARNLAGGAYEQYF. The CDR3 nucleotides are TGCAGTGCTAGAAACCTAGCGGGGGGTGCCTACGAGCAGTACTTC.

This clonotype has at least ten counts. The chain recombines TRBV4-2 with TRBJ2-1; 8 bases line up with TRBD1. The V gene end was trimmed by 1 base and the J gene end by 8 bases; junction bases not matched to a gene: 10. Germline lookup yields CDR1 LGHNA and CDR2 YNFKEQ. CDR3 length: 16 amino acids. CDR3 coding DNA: TGTGCCAGCAGCCAAGTGCAGGACAGGGACCCCCATGAGCAGTTCTTC. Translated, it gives CASSQVQDRDPHEQFF.

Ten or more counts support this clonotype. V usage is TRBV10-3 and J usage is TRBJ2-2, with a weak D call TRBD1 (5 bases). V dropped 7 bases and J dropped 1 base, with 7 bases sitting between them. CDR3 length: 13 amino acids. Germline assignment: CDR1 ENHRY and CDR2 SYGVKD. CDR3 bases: TGTGCCATCACCGGACAGAACACCGGGGAGCTGTTTTTT. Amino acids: CAITGQNTGELFF.

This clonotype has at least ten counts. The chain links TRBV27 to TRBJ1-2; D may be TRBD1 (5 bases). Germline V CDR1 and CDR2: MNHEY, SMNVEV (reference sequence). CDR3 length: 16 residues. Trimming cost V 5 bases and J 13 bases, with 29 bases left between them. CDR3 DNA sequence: TGTGCCAGCAGTCAAGCCTATCCCCCCGGGGGGAAGGGACCCACCTTC. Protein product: CASSQAYPPGGKGPTF.

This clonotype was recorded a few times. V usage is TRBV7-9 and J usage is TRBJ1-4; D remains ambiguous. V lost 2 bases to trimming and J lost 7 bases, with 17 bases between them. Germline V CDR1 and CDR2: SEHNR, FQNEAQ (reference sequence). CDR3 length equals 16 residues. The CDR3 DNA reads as TGTGCCAGCAGCTTAAAAACGGGTCTCCGGTTTGAAAAACTGTTTTTT. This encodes CASSLKTGLRFEKLFF.

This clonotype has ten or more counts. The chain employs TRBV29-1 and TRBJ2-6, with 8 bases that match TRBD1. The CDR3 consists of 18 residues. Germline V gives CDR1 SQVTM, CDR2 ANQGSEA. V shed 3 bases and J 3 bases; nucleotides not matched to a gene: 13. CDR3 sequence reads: CSVELADRAPFGANVLTF. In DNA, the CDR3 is TGCAGCGTTGAGTTGGCGGACAGGGCCCCTTTTGGGGCCAACGTCCTGACTTTC.

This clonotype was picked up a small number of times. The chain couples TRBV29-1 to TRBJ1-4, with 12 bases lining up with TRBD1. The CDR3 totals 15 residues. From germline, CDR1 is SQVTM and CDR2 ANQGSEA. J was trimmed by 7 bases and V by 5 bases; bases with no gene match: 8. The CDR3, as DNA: TGCAGCGTTCTAGGGACAGGGGGCGATGGTGAAAAACTGTTTTTT. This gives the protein CSVLGTGGDGEKLFF.

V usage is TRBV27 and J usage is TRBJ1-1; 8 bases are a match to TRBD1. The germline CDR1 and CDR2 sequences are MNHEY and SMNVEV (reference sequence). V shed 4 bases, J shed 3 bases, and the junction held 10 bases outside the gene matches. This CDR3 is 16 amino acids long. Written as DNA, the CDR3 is TGTGCCAGCAGTTCGGGACAGGTGGCGAGACACACTGAAGCTTTCTTT. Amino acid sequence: CASSSGQVARHTEAFF.

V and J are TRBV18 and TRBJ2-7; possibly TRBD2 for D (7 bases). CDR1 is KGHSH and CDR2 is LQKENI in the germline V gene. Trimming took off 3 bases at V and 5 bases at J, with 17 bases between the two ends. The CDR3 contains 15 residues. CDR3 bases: TGTGCCAGCTCACCCATGGAGGGGGGGCCAAACGAGCAGTACTTC. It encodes CASSPMEGGPNEQYF.

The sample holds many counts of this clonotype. CDR3 DNA sequence: TGCGCCAGCAGCTCAGATATCGGGGACACTGAAGCTTTCTTT. Encoded protein: CASSSDIGDTEAFF. V gene TRBV5-1 combines with J gene TRBJ1-1; D gene uncertain. Germline V CDR1 and CDR2: SGHRS, YFSETQ. Trimming pared 3 bases from V and 3 bases from J, leaving 12 bases between. The CDR3 sequence is 14 residues long. The whole variable domain, remainder taken from reference TRBV5-1 and TRBJ1-1, is KAGVTQTPRYLIKTRGQQVTLSCSPISGHRSVSWYQQTPGQGLQFLFEYFSETQRNKGNFPGRFSGRQFSNSRSEMNVSTLELGDSALYLCASSSDIGDTEAFFGQGTRLTVV.

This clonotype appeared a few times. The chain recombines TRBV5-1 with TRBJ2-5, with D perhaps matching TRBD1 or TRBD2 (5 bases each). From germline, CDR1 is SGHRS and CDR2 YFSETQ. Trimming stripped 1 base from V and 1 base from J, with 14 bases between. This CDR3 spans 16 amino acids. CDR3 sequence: CASSLTGARAQETQYF. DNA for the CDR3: TGCGCCAGCAGCTTGACCGGGGCGAGGGCCCAAGAGACCCAGTACTTC.

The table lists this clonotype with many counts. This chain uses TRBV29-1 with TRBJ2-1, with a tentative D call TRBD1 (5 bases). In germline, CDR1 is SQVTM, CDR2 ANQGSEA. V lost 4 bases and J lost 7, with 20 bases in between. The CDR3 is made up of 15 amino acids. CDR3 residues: CSVVMALGVPNEQFF. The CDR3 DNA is TGCAGCGTTGTTATGGCGCTAGGGGTACCTAATGAGCAGTTCTTC.

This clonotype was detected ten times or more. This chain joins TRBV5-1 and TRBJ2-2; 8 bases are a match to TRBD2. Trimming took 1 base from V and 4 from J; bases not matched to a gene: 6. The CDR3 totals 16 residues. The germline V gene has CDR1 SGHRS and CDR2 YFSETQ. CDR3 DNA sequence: TGCGCCAGCAGCTTGAGTGGTCTAGCGGGCACCGGGGAGCTGTTTTTT. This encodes CASSLSGLAGTGELFF.

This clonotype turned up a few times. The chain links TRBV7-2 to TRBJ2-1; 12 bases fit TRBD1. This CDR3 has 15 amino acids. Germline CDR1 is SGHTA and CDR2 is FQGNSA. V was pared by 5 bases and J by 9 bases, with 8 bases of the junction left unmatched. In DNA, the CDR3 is TGTGCCAGCAGCGTGGGACAGGGGGCGCGAGGTGAGCAGTTCTTC. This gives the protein CASSVGQGARGEQFF.

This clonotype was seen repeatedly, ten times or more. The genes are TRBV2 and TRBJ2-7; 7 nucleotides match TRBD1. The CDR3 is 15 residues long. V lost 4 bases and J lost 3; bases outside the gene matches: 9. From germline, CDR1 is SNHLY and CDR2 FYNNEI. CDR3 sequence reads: CASSAVAQGDYEQYF. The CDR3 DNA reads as TGTGCCAGCAGTGCCGTGGCCCAGGGGGACTACGAGCAGTACTTC.

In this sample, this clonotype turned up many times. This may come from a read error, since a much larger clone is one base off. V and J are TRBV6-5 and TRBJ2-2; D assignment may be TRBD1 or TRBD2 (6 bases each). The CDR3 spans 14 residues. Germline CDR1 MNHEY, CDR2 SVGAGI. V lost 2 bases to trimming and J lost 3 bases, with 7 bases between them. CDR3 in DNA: TGTGCCAGCAGTTACGGGGGGCACACCGGGGAGCTGTTTTTT. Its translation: CASSYGGHTGELFF.

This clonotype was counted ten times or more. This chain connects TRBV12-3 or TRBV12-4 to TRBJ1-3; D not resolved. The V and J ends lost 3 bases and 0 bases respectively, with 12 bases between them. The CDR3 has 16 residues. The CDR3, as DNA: TGTGCCAGCAGTTTCCAGGCAGCCAGCTCTGGAAACACCATATATTTT. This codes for CASSFQAASSGNTIYF.

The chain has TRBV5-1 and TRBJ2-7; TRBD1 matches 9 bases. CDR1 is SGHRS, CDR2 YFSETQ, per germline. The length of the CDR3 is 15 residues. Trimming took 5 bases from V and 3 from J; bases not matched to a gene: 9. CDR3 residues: CASRPSGTGHYEQYF. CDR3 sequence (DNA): TGCGCCAGCAGGCCGTCCGGGACAGGGCACTACGAGCAGTACTTC.